The rows below give T cell receptor beta chains drawn from one sample of a study of liver allograft versus peripheral blood T cells. Via MiXCR, TCRdb re-called the reads, giving one row per CDR3 protein. The sample holds some 1,500 distinct CDR3 sequences, 11% seen once. The receptors were sampled from a human patient who had a liver transplant. Certain T cells may be donor cells from the graft. Each CDR3 is given with its conserved first and last residue. The D gene is left open where the match is weak. Some rows mark clone size as missing; the rest say once, few, many or name a class of expanded clone.

V gene,J gene,clone size,D gene,CDR3 DNA,CDR3 protein
TRBV6-1,TRBJ1-6,large,.,TGTGCCAGCAGTGGAGAAACGGATTCACCCCTCCACTTT,CASSGETDSPLHF
TRBV3-1,TRBJ2-7,.,.,TGTGCCAGTACCAGCGGGCGCTACGAGCAGTACTTC,CASTSGRYEQYF
TRBV6-5,TRBJ2-1,medium-sized,.,TGTGCCAGCAGTTACTCTCGAGGGGGCTACAATGAGCAGTTCTTC,CASSYSRGGYNEQFF
TRBV10-3,TRBJ1-6,large,.,TGTGCCATCAGTGGCCAGACAGGAGAGAATTCACCCCTCCACTTT,CAISGQTGENSPLHF
TRBV2,TRBJ2-3,.,.,TGTGCCAGCAGTGAAGGGACGGTGGGGGATACGCAGTATTTT,CASSEGTVGDTQYF
TRBV19,TRBJ2-1,medium-sized,.,TGTGCCAGTAGTACCCTCGGGGCGCCCATATACAATGAGCAGTTCTTC,CASSTLGAPIYNEQFF
TRBV20-1,TRBJ1-5,large,.,TGCAGTGCTAGAAAGGCAGGAAATCAGCCCCAGCATTTT,CSARKAGNQPQHF
TRBV24-1,TRBJ2-2,large,.,TGTGCCACCAGTGAGCCCCGGGGCACCGGGGAGCTGTTTTTT,CATSEPRGTGELFF